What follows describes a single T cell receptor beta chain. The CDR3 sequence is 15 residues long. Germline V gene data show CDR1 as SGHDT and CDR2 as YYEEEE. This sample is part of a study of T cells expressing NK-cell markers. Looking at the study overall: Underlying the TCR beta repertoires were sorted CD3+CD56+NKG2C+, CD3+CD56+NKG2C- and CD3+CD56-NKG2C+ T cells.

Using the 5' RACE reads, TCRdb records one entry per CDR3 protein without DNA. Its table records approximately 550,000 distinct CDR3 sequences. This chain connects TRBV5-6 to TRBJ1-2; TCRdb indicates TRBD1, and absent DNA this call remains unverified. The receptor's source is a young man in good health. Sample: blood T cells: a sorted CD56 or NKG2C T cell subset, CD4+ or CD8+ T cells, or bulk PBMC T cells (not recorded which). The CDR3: CASSLVGQVNYGYTF.